The 29 T cell receptor beta chains presented below share a single source sample, sequenced in a study of blood T cell dynamics during melanoma immunotherapy. As to time point: pre-treatment baseline. Profiling relied on immunoSEQ multiplex PCR, and the TCRdb table lists in-frame clones only, not all of them. There are under 8,000 clones in the sample; 80% occur only once, and approximately 30% lies in the top ten. The sample consisted of blood, taken from a patient treated with checkpoint blockade. These receptors were taken from a human donor with melanoma.

V is TRBV6-1 and J is TRBJ2-3, with D hard to call. The germline CDR1 and CDR2 sequences are MNHNS and SASEGT. The CDR3 loop spans 15 amino acids. V lost 8 bases to trimming and J lost 0 bases, with 15 bases between them. The CDR3 bases are TGTGCCAGCCGCAAGTACTTCCCTAGCACAGATACGCAGTATTTT. Translation: CASRKYFPSTDTQYF.

The rearrangement links TRBV2 to TRBJ2-1; D may be TRBD2 (6 bases). Trimming removed 2 bases at V and 2 bases at J, with 10 bases between. The CDR3 contains 15 residues. Germline CDR1 reads SNHLY; CDR2 reads FYNNEI. As DNA, the CDR3 is TGTGCCAGCAGTGAATATAGCGGACCCTACAATGAGCAGTTCTTC. It translates to CASSEYSGPYNEQFF.

The chain combines TRBV6-6 with TRBJ2-7, with a weak D call TRBD1 (5 bases). Germline V gene data show CDR1 as MNHNY and CDR2 as SVGAGI (reference sequence). The germline V and J ends were trimmed by 2 bases and 2 bases, with 10 bases remaining between them. The CDR3 sequence is 14 residues long. The CDR3 reads CASSYGQGTYEQYF. DNA of the CDR3: TGTGCCAGCAGTTACGGCCAGGGTACCTACGAGCAGTACTTC.

The V call is TRBV7-9, the J call TRBJ2-7; D not resolved. Trimming cost V 1 base and J 3 bases, with 10 bases left between them. The CDR3 extends over 14 amino acids. Looked up from germline, CDR1 is SEHNR and CDR2 is FQNEAQ (reference sequence). The DNA for the CDR3 is TGTGCCAGCAGCTTAGATCCTACGGTCTACGAGCAGTACTTC. Its protein product is CASSLDPTVYEQYF.

The rearrangement links TRBV27 to TRBJ2-1; tentatively, D is TRBD1 (5 bases). Germline assignment: CDR1 MNHEY and CDR2 SMNVEV (reference sequence). The V end lost 7 bases, the J end lost 0 bases, and 13 bases lay between the germline ends. The CDR3 contains 15 residues. The CDR3 protein is CASTTRQNSYNEQFF. The CDR3 DNA sequence: TGTGCCAGCACAACCCGACAGAACTCCTACAATGAGCAGTTCTTC.

The chain recombines TRBV6-1 with TRBJ1-1; D is unresolved. The CDR3 totals 14 residues. The V end was cut by 6 bases, the J end by 1 base, with 12 bases between. Germline CDR1 MNHNS, CDR2 SASEGT. The CDR3 DNA reads as TGTGCCAGCAGGGAACATGGGCCGAACACTGAAGCTTTCTTT. Protein product: CASREHGPNTEAFF.

The rearrangement joins TRBV7-2 to TRBJ2-5; D is unresolved. Germline V CDR1 and CDR2: SGHTA, FQGNSA. The CDR3 has 17 residues. V lost 5 bases and J 6 bases, leaving 25 bases between the germline ends. The DNA of the CDR3 is TGTGCCAGCAGCCTCACCGCCCGCCCCACGTTCAAGAAGACCCAGTACTTC. Protein product: CASSLTARPTFKKTQYF. The whole variable domain, remainder taken from reference TRBV7-2 and TRBJ2-5, is GAGVSQSPSNKVTEKGKDVELRCDPISGHTALYWYRQSLGQGLEFLIYFQGNSAPDKSGLPSDRFSAERTGGSVSTLTIQRTQQEDSAVYLCASSLTARPTFKKTQYFGPGTRLLVL.

This clone was counted only a few times. Other DNA sequences in the sample encode the same CDR3. The chain combines TRBV7-9 with TRBJ2-7, with TRBD1 matching 9 bases. The CDR3 covers 15 residues. V was pared by 4 bases and J by 3 bases, with 7 bases of the junction left unmatched. Looked up from germline, CDR1 is SEHNR and CDR2 is FQNEAQ (reference sequence). CDR3 coding DNA: TGTGCCAGCAGCTCCCGACTGGACAGGGGCTACGAGCAGTACTTC. Its protein is CASSSRLDRGYEQYF.

Written as DNA, the CDR3 is TGTGCCACCAGCAGAGATACCGGGACAATATCCGAGCAGTACTTC. It yields the protein CATSRDTGTISEQYF. The J gene is TRBJ2-7, the V gene TRBV15, with D possibly being TRBD1 (6 bases). The CDR3 covers 15 residues. V lost 0 bases to trimming and J lost 6 bases, with 15 bases between them. Germline V CDR1 and CDR2: LNHNV, YYDKDF (reference sequence).

The rearrangement uses TRBV7-8 and TRBJ2-1; 7 bases agree with TRBD1. Germline assignment: CDR1 SGHVS and CDR2 FQNEAQ. The CDR3 runs 13 residues. With 5 bases clipped from V and 4 bases from J, the junction kept 2 bases outside the gene matches. CDR3 in DNA: TGTGCCAGCAGCCCACAGGGGTACAATGAGCAGTTCTTC. This translates into CASSPQGYNEQFF.

This clone was detected only a few times. V is TRBV9 and J is TRBJ1-1, with 8 bases aligning to TRBD1. The J segment lost 8 bases and the V segment lost 3 bases, leaving 9 bases of the junction unmatched. Germline V gives CDR1 SGDLS, CDR2 YYNGEE. This CDR3 is 14 amino acids long. The CDR3 reads CASSARTGLGEAFF. Written as DNA, the CDR3 is TGTGCCAGCAGCGCAAGGACAGGGCTTGGAGAAGCTTTCTTT. Full variable domain (missing parts from reference TRBV9 and TRBJ1-1): DSGVTQTPKHLITATGQRVTLRCSPRSGDLSVYWYQQSLDQGLQFLIQYYNGEERAKGNILERFSAQQFPDLHSELNLSSLELGDSALYFCASSARTGLGEAFFGQGTRLTVV.

CDR3 nucleotide sequence: TGTGCCAGCAGGGCGGGACAGTCGAACACTGAAGCTTTCTTT. Translation gives CASRAGQSNTEAFF. The rearrangement links TRBV6-1 to TRBJ1-1; TRBD1 matches at 7 bases. Looked up from germline, CDR1 is MNHNS and CDR2 is SASEGT. The CDR3 is 14 residues long. Losses at the gene ends were 6 bases for V and 1 base for J; bases not matched to a gene: 5.

This chain connects TRBV7-7 to TRBJ1-1, with TRBD1 as a possible D gene (5 bases). The CDR3 consists of 14 residues. Germline CDR1 and CDR2: SSHAT and FNYEAQ (reference sequence). Trimming removed 5 bases from V and 3 bases from J, with 13 bases in between. The CDR3 here is CASSPRVGDTEAFF. The CDR3 nucleotides read TGTGCCAGCAGCCCCCGGGTGGGGGACACTGAAGCTTTCTTT.

The rearrangement joins TRBV6-1 to TRBJ2-2; D call uncertain. This CDR3 contains 14 residues. V lost 1 base, J lost 1 base, and 4 bases lay in between. Per germline, CDR1 MNHNS and CDR2 SASEGT. The CDR3 DNA follows: TGTGCCAGCAGTGAAGGCCTGAACACCGGGGAGCTGTTTTTT. The encoded protein is CASSEGLNTGELFF.

The gene calls are TRBV7-6 and TRBJ2-7; 9 bases agree with TRBD2. The V segment lost 3 bases and the J segment 4 bases; nucleotides outside the gene matches: 10. The V gene's germline CDR1 is SGHVS and CDR2 FNYEAQ. The CDR3 loop spans 16 amino acids. CDR3 DNA sequence: TGTGCCAGCAGCTTCGGCGGGAGGGCCGGTTCGTACGAGCAGTACTTC. Translating gives CASSFGGRAGSYEQYF.

The chain recombines TRBV27 with TRBJ1-4, with 9 bases fitting TRBD1. Losses at the gene ends were 6 bases for V and 4 bases for J; bases not matched to a gene: 12. Germline assignment: CDR1 MNHEY and CDR2 SMNVEV (reference sequence). This CDR3 contains 17 residues. This chain's CDR3 is CASSTGTGMAINEKLFF. Here the CDR3 DNA reads TGTGCCAGCAGCACCGGGACAGGGATGGCGATTAATGAAAAACTGTTTTTT.

The gene calls are TRBV6-1 and TRBJ2-7, with 9 bases lining up with TRBD2. The CDR3 spans 14 residues. Trimming removed 6 bases from V and 3 bases from J; junction bases left unmatched: 6. In germline, CDR1 is MNHNS, CDR2 SASEGT. CDR3 DNA: TGTGCCAGCAGGGCGGGGGGGGTTCTCTACGAGCAGTACTTC. This sequence encodes CASRAGGVLYEQYF.

The chain has TRBV6-1 and TRBJ2-7; weak D call: TRBD1 (5 bases). This CDR3 contains 14 residues. Germline values: CDR1 MNHNS, CDR2 SASEGT. Trimming cost V 1 base and J 2 bases, with 9 bases left between them. The CDR3 loop is CASSEGTTTYEQYF. The CDR3 region has the DNA TGTGCCAGCAGTGAAGGGACAACTACCTACGAGCAGTACTTC.

This sequence joins TRBV4-1 and TRBJ1-5; 7 bases match TRBD1. The length of the CDR3 is 16 residues. The trim removed 0 bases at V and 7 bases at J, leaving 9 bases unmatched. Germline assignment: CDR1 MGHRA and CDR2 YSYEKL. The CDR3 loop is CASSQDDRVGIQPQHF. In DNA form, the CDR3 reads TGCGCCAGCAGCCAAGATGACAGGGTGGGGATCCAGCCCCAGCATTTT.

This clone was recorded once. The V gene is TRBV30, the J gene TRBJ2-1, with TRBD2 matching 7 bases. The CDR3 has 13 amino acids. Germline CDR1 is GTSNPN and CDR2 is SVGIG (reference sequence). J was trimmed by 4 bases and V by 2 bases; bases with no gene match: 2. CDR3 residues: CAWSPGLYNEQFF. CDR3 bases: TGTGCCTGGAGTCCGGGACTATACAATGAGCAGTTCTTC.

The chain carries TRBV4-1 and TRBJ2-2, with no clear D. The ends were cut back, 4 bases at V and 9 bases at J, with 9 bases in the middle. The CDR3 totals 12 residues. Germline lookup yields CDR1 MGHRA and CDR2 YSYEKL. The CDR3 spells CASSLTNRELFF. The CDR3 DNA follows: TGCGCCAGCAGCCTAACTAACAGGGAGCTGTTTTTT.

The V and J genes are TRBV4-1 and TRBJ2-2; no reliable D call. Germline CDR1 and CDR2: MGHRA and YSYEKL. There are 16 residues in the CDR3. The V gene lost 2 bases and the J gene lost 2 bases, with 12 bases spanning the gap. CDR3 sequence (DNA): TGCGCCAGCAGCCAAACTTTCGCCAGTAACACCGGGGAGCTGTTTTTT. The encoded protein is CASSQTFASNTGELFF.

The gene calls are TRBV18 and TRBJ2-3, with D perhaps TRBD2 (5 bases). The germline V gene has CDR1 KGHSH and CDR2 LQKENI. V was clipped by 1 base and J by 3 bases, with 14 bases between them. CDR3 length equals 16 residues. CDR3 coding DNA: TGTGCCAGCTCACCACGGCGGTCCCGGGAAACAGATACGCAGTATTTT. Translating it yields CASSPRRSRETDTQYF.

In DNA, the CDR3 is TGTGCCAGCAGTCCGGGGGTGGTGTCGGGAACTGAAGCTTTCTTT. Translated, it gives CASSPGVVSGTEAFF. This chain links TRBV27 with TRBJ1-1, with D perhaps matching TRBD1 (5 bases). Deletions cut 5 bases from V and 5 bases from J, with 18 bases between. Per the germline V gene, CDR1 is MNHEY and CDR2 is SMNVEV (reference sequence). The CDR3 has 15 amino acids.

This clone is a singleton in its sample. The chain links TRBV7-9 to TRBJ2-5; D gene ambiguous. The J call is in doubt because the DNA end fits TRBJ2-7 better. Germline values: CDR1 SEHNR, CDR2 FQNEAQ (reference sequence). The CDR3 sequence is 14 residues long. In nucleotides, the CDR3 is TGTGCCAGCAGCCCTCCAGGTAGCTTTTCCGAGCAGTACTTC. Translated, it gives CASSPPGSFSEQYF.

The chain uses TRBV2 and TRBJ2-2; D is ambiguous. This CDR3 has 14 residues. Trimming shortened V by 4 bases and J by 0 bases, and 6 bases separated the two germline ends. Germline loops: CDR1 SNHLY, CDR2 FYNNEI. CDR3 sequence reads: CASSGQSNTGELFF. The DNA for the CDR3 is TGTGCCAGCAGTGGACAATCGAACACCGGGGAGCTGTTTTTT.

Only one count was recorded for this clone. This chain connects TRBV5-1 to TRBJ1-3, with D possibly TRBD1 on 5 matching bases. The CDR3 has 17 residues. Trimming left V 0 bases short and J 2 bases short, with 15 bases between. The germline gives CDR1 SGHRS, CDR2 YFSETQ. CDR3 nucleotide sequence: TGCGCCAGCAGCTTGGAGAGAGGCGGGACCCCTGGAAACACCATATATTTT. It translates to CASSLERGGTPGNTIYF.

The genes are TRBV27 and TRBJ2-1; TRBD1 is a possible D gene (5 bases). Deletions cut 5 bases from V and 0 bases from J, with 11 bases between. The germline CDR1 and CDR2 sequences are MNHEY and SMNVEV (reference sequence). The CDR3 totals 15 residues. Here the CDR3 DNA reads TGTGCCAGCAGTCCGGACATCCACTCCTACAATGAGCAGTTCTTC. Its protein product is CASSPDIHSYNEQFF.

This clone was recorded once. This sequence joins TRBV7-2 and TRBJ2-7, with D possibly TRBD1 on 6 matching bases. The germline V and J ends were trimmed by 3 bases and 5 bases, with 17 bases remaining between them. The CDR3 has 15 residues. Germline CDR1 reads SGHTA; CDR2 reads FQGNSA. This chain's CDR3 is CASSFLRQEKNEQYF. Written as DNA, the CDR3 is TGTGCCAGCAGCTTTTTAAGACAGGAAAAGAACGAGCAGTACTTC.